The 20 T cell receptor beta chains below all came from one sample that was sequenced in a study of blood T cell repertoires in COVID-19. The table came from immunoSEQ multiplex PCR; TCRdb's copy has only in-frame clones and leaves some out. This table holds about 170,000 clones, about 83% found once. The sample taken for sequencing was peripheral blood. Every receptor here comes from a woman older than 75 with acute or convalescent COVID-19.

This chain connects TRBV28 to TRBJ2-7; 7 nucleotides line up with TRBD2. Germline CDR1 and CDR2: MDHEN and SYDVKM. V was clipped by 2 bases and J by 6 bases; unmatched bases: 10. The length of the CDR3 is 15 residues. The CDR3 reads CASSLPLAREGEQYF. DNA of the CDR3: TGTGCCAGCAGTTTACCCCTGGCCAGGGAGGGCGAGCAGTACTTC.

The chain recombines TRBV5-1 with TRBJ2-3, with 10 positions matching TRBD2. The CDR3 has 16 amino acids. Trimming took 3 bases from V and 0 from J; bases not matched to a gene: 4. The V gene's germline CDR1 is SGHRS and CDR2 YFSETQ. The CDR3 sequence is CASSYSGGTSTDTQYF. The CDR3 DNA follows: TGCGCCAGCAGCTATAGCGGGGGGACTAGCACAGATACGCAGTATTTT.

V usage is TRBV7-8 and J usage is TRBJ1-4; D is undetermined. Germline V gene data show CDR1 as SGHVS and CDR2 as FQNEAQ. The CDR3 length is 15 residues. V lost 5 bases and J 10 bases, leaving 20 bases between the germline ends. The CDR3 DNA reads TGTGCCAGCAGCCCTCGTTCGGGTGAGGTTGGAAAACTGTTTTTT. This encodes CASSPRSGEVGKLFF.

This chain uses TRBV6-2 or TRBV6-3 with TRBJ1-4; D is undetermined. There are 12 residues in the CDR3. V was pared by 5 bases and J by 3 bases, with 4 bases between. CDR1 is MNHEY, CDR2 SVGEGT, per germline. CDR3 coding DNA: TGTGCCAGCAGTCCGGCTAATGAAAAACTGTTTTTT. Encoded protein: CASSPANEKLFF.

The gene calls are TRBV28 and TRBJ1-2, with 8 bases matching TRBD1. V was clipped by 3 bases and J by 5 bases; unmatched bases: 8. CDR1 MDHEN and CDR2 SYDVKM come from the germline V gene. The CDR3 runs to 15 residues. The CDR3 protein is CASSFTGQVIYGYTF. In DNA form, the CDR3 reads TGTGCCAGCAGTTTCACGGGACAGGTTATTTATGGCTACACCTTC.

Written as DNA, the CDR3 is TGTGCCAGCAGTCCAACCGTAGACAGGGGGCTTGGAAACACCATATATTTT. The encoded protein is CASSPTVDRGLGNTIYF. The V gene is TRBV6-6, the J gene TRBJ1-3; TRBD1 agrees at 10 bases. This CDR3 has 17 amino acids. Germline CDR1 reads MNHNY; CDR2 reads SVGAGI (reference sequence). The trim removed 5 bases at V and 3 bases at J, leaving 10 bases unmatched.

V and J are TRBV27 and TRBJ2-7, with TRBD1 matching 7 bases. J was trimmed by 9 bases and V by 2 bases; bases with no gene match: 10. Germline values: CDR1 MNHEY, CDR2 SMNVEV (reference sequence). The CDR3 runs to 14 residues. The CDR3 DNA reads as TGTGCCAGCAGTTTAGACAGGGCCGGGGAGCGGCAGTACTTC. It codes for CASSLDRAGERQYF.

The chain is built from TRBV5-1 and TRBJ1-4, with D possibly matching TRBD1 (5 bases). This CDR3 region has 14 residues. The ends were cut back, 6 bases at V and 5 bases at J, with 14 bases in the middle. Germline V gene data show CDR1 as SGHRS and CDR2 as YFSETQ. CDR3 nucleotides: TGCGCCAGCACTATCGACAGCCCCAATGAAAAACTGTTTTTT. This translates into CASTIDSPNEKLFF.

V usage is TRBV5-8 and J usage is TRBJ2-1; D might be TRBD2 (6 bases). Germline V gene sequence: CDR1 SGHTS, CDR2 YDEGEE. This CDR3 has 15 amino acids. V lost 0 bases to trimming and J lost 5 bases, with 12 bases between them. For the CDR3, the DNA is TGTGCCAGCAGCTTGGACGGGAGAGGGAACAATGAGCAGTTCTTC. Its translation: CASSLDGRGNNEQFF.

V is TRBV6-4 and J is TRBJ2-1; 7 positions match TRBD2. The J segment lost 7 bases and the V segment lost 5 bases, leaving 14 bases of the junction unmatched. The length of the CDR3 is 16 residues. CDR1 is MRHNA, CDR2 SNTAGT, per germline. The CDR3 DNA reads TGTGCCAGCAGTTCTGAGTGGGGAGGGATCGGGAATGAGCAGTTCTTC. It encodes CASSSEWGGIGNEQFF.

This sequence joins TRBV18 and TRBJ2-5; D might be TRBD2 (5 bases). The germline V gene encodes CDR1 KGHSH and CDR2 LQKENI. CDR3 length: 15 residues. V was cut by 0 bases and J by 6 bases, with 14 bases left in between. Here the CDR3 reads CASSPPTVPGKTQYF. CDR3 nucleotide sequence: TGTGCCAGCTCACCACCTACAGTTCCGGGGAAGACCCAGTACTTC.

The rearrangement joins TRBV7-9 to TRBJ1-4, with 10 bases aligning to TRBD1. After removal of 5 bases from V and 8 bases from J, the junction contained 5 bases not matched to a gene. Germline V CDR1 and CDR2: SEHNR, FQNEAQ (reference sequence). This CDR3 has 14 residues. The CDR3 DNA reads TGTGCCAGCAGCGACCGGGACAGGGGCGAAAAACTGTTTTTT. As protein: CASSDRDRGEKLFF.

The chain is built from TRBV11-3 and TRBJ2-7, with 10 bases matching TRBD1. The J segment lost 5 bases and the V segment lost 4 bases, leaving 8 bases of the junction unmatched. Germline CDR1 reads SGHNT; CDR2 reads YENEEA. The CDR3 totals 15 residues. CDR3 DNA: TGTGCCAGCAGCTCGGACGGGACAGGGGTTGACGAGCAGTACTTC. Amino acids: CASSSDGTGVDEQYF. Full variable domain (missing parts from reference TRBV11-3 and TRBJ2-7): EAGVVQSPRYKIIEKKQPVAFWCNPISGHNTLYWYLQNLGQGPELLIRYENEEAVDDSQLPKDRFSAERLKGVDSTLKIQPAELGDSAVYLCASSSDGTGVDEQYFGPGTRLTVT.

The rearrangement joins TRBV18 to TRBJ2-1; 7 bases align to TRBD2. The CDR3 sequence is 13 residues long. Germline V lookup: CDR1 KGHSH, CDR2 LQKENI. V lost 8 bases and J lost 4; bases outside the gene matches: 5. The CDR3 DNA sequence: TGTGCCAGCCGGGCTAGCGGATACAATGAGCAGTTCTTC. Residues: CASRASGYNEQFF.

This sequence joins TRBV2 and TRBJ2-3, with 10 positions matching TRBD1. Germline assignment: CDR1 SNHLY and CDR2 FYNNEI. The CDR3 totals 15 residues. J lost 3 bases, V lost 5 bases, and 5 bases had no gene match. The CDR3 nucleotides are TGTGCCAGCAGTACCCGGGACAGGGGAACAGATACGCAGTATTTT. Its translation is CASSTRDRGTDTQYF. Full variable domain (rest looked up from reference TRBV2 and TRBJ2-3): EPEVTQTPSHQVTQMGQEVILRCVPISNHLYFYWYRQILGQKVEFLVSFYNNEISEKSEIFDDQFSVERPDGSNFTLKIRSTKLEDSAMYFCASSTRDRGTDTQYFGPGTRLTVL.

The rearrangement joins TRBV11-2 to TRBJ2-7, with D unresolved. This CDR3 region has 14 residues. V was shortened by 5 bases and J by 3 bases, with 14 bases between the two germline ends. Per germline, CDR1 SGHAT and CDR2 FQNNGV. CDR3 bases: TGTGCCAGCAGCGCCGGTCCGCGAAGCTACGAGCAGTACTTC. Amino acids: CASSAGPRSYEQYF.

The CDR3 protein is CASSLVSGEGYEQYF. CDR3 sequence (DNA): TGCGCCAGCAGCTTGGTATCCGGGGAGGGCTACGAGCAGTACTTC. The rearrangement links TRBV5-1 to TRBJ2-7, with TRBD2 matching 7 bases. This CDR3 is built from 15 residues. V trimming: 0 bases; J trimming: 3 bases; junction bases outside the gene matches: 6. Germline V gives CDR1 SGHRS, CDR2 YFSETQ.

As to this clone: Relative to the germline gene, one junction end is altered; a read error may explain this. The rearrangement links TRBV7-2 to TRBJ2-1, with TRBD1 as a possible D gene (7 bases). The V gene's germline CDR1 is SGHTA and CDR2 FQGNSA. There are 14 residues in the CDR3. The CDR3 loop is CASSSSPTGRGGVF. DNA for the CDR3: TGTGCCAGCAGCTCCTCACCGACAGGGCGGGGCGGGGTCTTC.

The chain joins TRBV19 to TRBJ2-3; a possible D gene is TRBD2 (5 bases). In germline, CDR1 is LNHDA, CDR2 SQIVND (reference sequence). V was pared by 4 bases and J by 5 bases, with 16 bases between. CDR3 length: 15 amino acids. DNA of the CDR3: TGTGCCAGTAGTAAACTAGGGAGCCATAGAGATACGCAGTATTTT. It codes for CASSKLGSHRDTQYF.

This clone has a handful of counts. This rearrangement joins TRBV9 to TRBJ1-6; the match to TRBD1 covers 7 bases. Germline V gene sequence: CDR1 SGDLS, CDR2 YYNGEE. Losses at the gene ends were 0 bases for V and 7 bases for J; bases not matched to a gene: 4. CDR3 length: 15 residues. CDR3 DNA sequence: TGTGCCAGCAGCGTAGAAGGGGGCCTAAATTCACCCCTCCACTTT. Its protein is CASSVEGGLNSPLHF.